These T cell receptor beta chains were read from a single sample in a study of blood T cell repertoires in COVID-19. The data were produced by immunoSEQ multiplex PCR, yet TCRdb's version contains in-frame clones alone and is incomplete. The top ten hold just over 0.85% of the sample, which has roughly 400,000 clones, approximately 90% seen once. The sample was PBMCs or T cells enriched from blood (not recorded which). The receptors stem from a woman in her thirties or forties who had been exposed to COVID-19. CDR3s include the opening cysteine and the closing phenylalanine or tryptophan. The order of the fields is V gene, D gene, J gene, clone size, CDR3 DNA, CDR3 protein. D genes are given only for firm matches. Size is stated for part of the rows, as once, few or many counts, or as a class when the clone is expanded.

>TRBV30|TRBD2|TRBJ2-2|once
TGTGCCTGGAGTGTATGGAGCCGACTAGCGGGGCCGAACACCGGGGAGCTGTTTTTT
CAWSVWSRLAGPNTGELFF
>TRBV24-1|-|TRBJ1-5|-
TGTGCCACCAGTGATTCCGGGAACAAGCCCCAGCATTTT
CATSDSGNKPQHF
>TRBV3-1/TRBV3-2|TRBD1|TRBJ1-1|-
TGTGCCAGCAGCCGGGACAGGGGGTCTAGTGAAGCTTTCTTT
CASSRDRGSSEAFF
>TRBV7-3|TRBD1|TRBJ2-2|-
TGTGCCAGCAGCTCGACAGGGGCCGGGGAGCTGTTTTTT
CASSSTGAGELFF
>TRBV7-9|-|TRBJ1-1|-
TGTGCCAGCAGCTTAGAGGCAGGGAACACTGAAGCTTTCTTT
CASSLEAGNTEAFF
>TRBV29-1|-|TRBJ1-2|-
TGCAGCGTCGTTGGGGGGACCTTCTATGGCTACACCTTC
CSVVGGTFYGYTF
>TRBV7-9|-|TRBJ1-4|-
TGTGCCAGCAGCCAAGGGAGAACTTCAACTAATGAAAAACTGTTTTTT
CASSQGRTSTNEKLFF
>TRBV7-2|-|TRBJ2-2|-
TGTGCCAGCAGTCCACAGGGCTCCGGGGAGCTGTTTTTT
CASSPQGSGELFF
>TRBV18|TRBD1|TRBJ1-4|-
TGTGCCAGCTCACCGCTGGGGACAGGGGCTATGAATGAAAAACTGTTTTTT
CASSPLGTGAMNEKLFF
>TRBV6-5|-|TRBJ1-1|many
TGTGCCAGCTCTGAGAGGAACACTGAAGCTTTCTTT
CASSERNTEAFF
>TRBV29-1|TRBD2|TRBJ2-1|-
TGCAGCGGGGGGGGTACCCGAAGCGATGAGCAGTTCTTC
CSGGGTRSDEQFF
>TRBV7-9|-|TRBJ2-6|-
TGTGCCAGCAGCTTAGTGGGGCAGGGGGCCAACGTCCTGACTTTC
CASSLVGQGANVLTF
>TRBV10-1|TRBD1|TRBJ1-1|-
TGCGCCAGCAGTCCGACAGGGAGAGACACTGAAGCTTTCTTT
CASSPTGRDTEAFF